This T cell receptor (beta chain) was recorded in a study of PD-1 blockade in classical Hodgkin lymphoma. Broader study findings: The study found complete responders had baseline diversity similar to newly diagnosed patients. With respect to the repertoire differences, their causes, possibly disease activity or prior therapy, remain undefined. Whereas CD4+ TCR diversity had risen significantly by C4D1, CD8+ TCR diversity had not.

This clone was seen a few times. The antigen is undetermined. Each of the patients experienced relapse following autologous stem cell transplantation, and their brentuximab vedotin exposure differed. Best overall response was complete response, partial response or progressive disease in these relapsed/refractory classical Hodgkin lymphoma patients. Only in-frame clones appear in the TCRdb table, and some are missing; sequencing was by immunoSEQ multiplex PCR. Altogether more than 90,000 clones are present, roughly 76% being singletons, with the ten largest covering less than 20%. CDR3 length: 15 amino acids. Germline V lookup: CDR1 MDHEN, CDR2 SYDVKM. V shed 3 bases and J 5 bases; nucleotides not matched to a gene: 1.

The clonotype originates from a human donor with classical Hodgkin lymphoma. V and J are TRBV28 and TRBJ2-2; 12 bases map to TRBD2. The sequencing used peripheral blood mononuclear cells (PBMCs), collected before the second cycle of nivolumab. CDR3 sequence reads: CASSFGTSGTGELFF. CDR3 coding DNA: TGTGCCAGCAGTTTTGGGACTAGCGGGACCGGGGAGCTGTTTTTT.